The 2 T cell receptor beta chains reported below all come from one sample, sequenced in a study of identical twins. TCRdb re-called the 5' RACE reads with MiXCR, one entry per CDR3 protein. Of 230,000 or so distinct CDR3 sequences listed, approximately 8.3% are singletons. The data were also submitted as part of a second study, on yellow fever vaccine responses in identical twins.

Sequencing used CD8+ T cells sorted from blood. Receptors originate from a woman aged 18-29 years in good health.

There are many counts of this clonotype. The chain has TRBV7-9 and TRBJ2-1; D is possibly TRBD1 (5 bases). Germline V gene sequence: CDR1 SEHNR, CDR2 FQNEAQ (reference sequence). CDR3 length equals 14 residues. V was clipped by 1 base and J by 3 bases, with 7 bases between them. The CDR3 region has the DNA TGTGCCAGCAGCTTAGGGGGCAACTACAATGAGCAGTTCTTC. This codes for CASSLGGNYNEQFF.

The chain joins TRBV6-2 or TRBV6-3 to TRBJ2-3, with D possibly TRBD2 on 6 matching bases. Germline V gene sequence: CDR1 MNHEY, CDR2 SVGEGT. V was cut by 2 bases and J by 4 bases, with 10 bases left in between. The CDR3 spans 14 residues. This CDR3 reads CASSYRLEADTQYF. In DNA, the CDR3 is TGTGCCAGCAGTTACCGACTAGAAGCAGATACGCAGTATTTT.